Sequencing of this T cell receptor (beta chain) was carried out in a study of molecular identifiers for immune sequencing clone quantification (dated by TCRdb to 2017 to 2018). Looking at the study overall: For a replicate experiment, RNA from approximately 20,000 or 100,000 naive CD8 T cells was divided into five aliquots, and four of the five aliquots were sequenced. CD8 T cells were used in a methods study to benchmark molecular-identifier clustering-based TCR repertoire sequencing (MIDCIRS) and TCR RNA copy counting. Broader findings and caveats from the paper: Without barcode sub-clustering, chimeric consensus sequences inflated TCR diversity; chimeras reached as high as 47%. Spiked-in Jurkat TCR RNA (10 copies' worth), which is not part of the donor repertoire, was contained in the naive libraries. Identical TCR molecules sharing a barcode could cause highly expanded clone sizes to be underestimated. Around 2.9 recovered TCR RNA copies per cell were obtained by modeling, versus approximately 9 by digital PCR, implying a capture efficiency of 25% to 30%. Spiked-in Jurkat TCR RNA equal to a single cell's worth was reported to be detectable even within 1,200,000 naive CD8 T cells. In CMV-specific effector cells, clones with more than 20 RNA copies contained over 99% of molecules, whereas in naive cells such clones contained under 1% of molecules.

Libraries of naive CD8 T cells were built from anywhere between about 19,000 and 1,100,000 sorted cells, with 10%, 30% or 50% of the purified RNA used. On a BD FACSAria II, naive CD8 T cells were FACS-sorted as CD8+CD4-CCR7+CD45RA+ and collected into RLT Plus buffer. Ten to eleven TCR copies' worth of Jurkat RNA were spiked into about 19,000-1,100,000 naive CD8 T cell samples to test detection sensitivity. Enrichment of CD8 T cells was performed with RosetteSep CD8+ T Cell Enrichment Cocktail and Ficoll-Paque, after which ACK red cell lysis was carried out. The germline V gene encodes CDR1 SEHNR and CDR2 FQNEAQ (reference sequence). The CDR3 runs 15 residues from the cysteine to the phenylalanine. Only the CDR3 portion is preserved as DNA: 45 bases, with reading frame beginning at the first base. V loses 5 bases, J loses 1 base, and the germline ends lie 12 bases apart. Library preparation employed PCR. The listed sequencing device is Illumina HiSeq 4000. Preparation of bulk TCR libraries followed a previously described approach, with the TCR primers listed in Table S5. Total RNA was purified with the Qiagen AllPrep DNA/RNA kit. Reads from multiple sequencing runs of the same library were pooled before analysis. The authors' analysis ran thus. Reads were retained only if the reads had an exact TCR constant sequence, and the retained reads were trimmed to 150 nt and grouped according to their 12-nt molecular barcodes. Reads within each barcode group were sub-clustered using a 15% Levenshtein threshold, and quality-weighted consensus sequences were constructed for each RNA molecule. Non-functional sequences were filtered out, along with any lower-count sequence sitting one edit away from another sequence. Barcode sub-clusters with fewer than 20% of the maximum read count were removed, based on fitting two negative binomial distributions. In TCRdb, the public reads were trimmed at Q25 with fastp and aligned with MiXCR, with productive beta chains retained. Rows matching on CDR3 protein sequence are summarized as one entry with the most common DNA and genes. These V and J calls derive from TCRdb rather than the authors' analysis. The sample includes about 640,000 distinct CDR3 sequences, with 15% to 20% observed a single time. The top ten clonotypes cover roughly 0.83% of the sample.

Many counts were recorded for this clonotype. The target of this receptor is not known. No much larger clone exists at a distance of one base, and base qualities are not known. The receptor's source is a human donor in good health. Some libraries in this study had Jurkat cell RNA spiked in. The sequence is built from TRBV7-9 and TRBJ1-3, with the D gene not confidently named. Specimen: naive CD8+ T cells from blood, with Jurkat cell RNA spiked in. Taken with the paper, the label for cell subset or site translates to: FACS-sorted CD8+CD4-CCR7+CD45RA+ naive T cells. The DNA is TGTGCCAGCAGCCCCCCCGGCTCATCTGGAAACACCATATATTTT. Translated, this gives CASSPPGSSGNTIYF.